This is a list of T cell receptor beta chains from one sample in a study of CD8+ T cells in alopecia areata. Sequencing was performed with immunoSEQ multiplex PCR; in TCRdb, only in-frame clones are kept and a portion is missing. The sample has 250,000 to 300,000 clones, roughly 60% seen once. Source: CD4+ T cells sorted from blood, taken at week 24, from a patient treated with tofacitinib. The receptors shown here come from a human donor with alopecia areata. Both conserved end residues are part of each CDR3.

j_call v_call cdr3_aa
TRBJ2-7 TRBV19 CARIIYEQYF
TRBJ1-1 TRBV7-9 CASSFREAFF
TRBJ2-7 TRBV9 CASSVGTGGSYEQYF
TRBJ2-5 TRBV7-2 CAGGIGTLEETQYF
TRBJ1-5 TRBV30 CAWSVSGQGGNQPQHF
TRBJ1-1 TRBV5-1 CASREGQGNTEAFF
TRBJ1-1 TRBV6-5 CASSYWDSPEAFF
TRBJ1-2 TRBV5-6 CASSLGVEYSTF
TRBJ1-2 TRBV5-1 CASSFGTGTYGYTF
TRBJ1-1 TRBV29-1 CSVEPGGTEAFF
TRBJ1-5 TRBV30 CAWSSPVGNQPQHF
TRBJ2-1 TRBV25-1 CASSEPRGFYNEQFF
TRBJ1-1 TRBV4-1 CASSQGLGLGTEAFF
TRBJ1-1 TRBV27 CASSSRRQGGTEAFF
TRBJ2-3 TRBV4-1 CASSHTLRGQGGVTQYF
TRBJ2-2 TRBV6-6 CASMMLGAGFAGELFF
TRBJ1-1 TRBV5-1 CASSLSGYLGMNTEAFF
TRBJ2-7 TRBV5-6 CASSFATGGDGSYEQYF
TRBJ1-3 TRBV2 CASSDFGTVPGNTIYF
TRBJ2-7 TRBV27 CASSPLPTYEQYF
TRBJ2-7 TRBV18 CASSPTTALDEQYF
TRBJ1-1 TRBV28 CASSLTDLHTEAFF
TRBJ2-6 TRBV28 CASSRQGSGANVLTF
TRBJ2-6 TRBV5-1 CASSAGVGANVLTF
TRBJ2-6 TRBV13 CASSRTTGANVLTF
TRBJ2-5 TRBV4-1 CASSPEIGTSGGQETQYF
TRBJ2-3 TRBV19 CANEETHQGCTNTQYF
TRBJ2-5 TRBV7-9 CASSSFSPQETQYF
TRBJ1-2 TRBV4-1 CASSQPRDRGYGYTF
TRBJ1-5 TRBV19 CASSIMDSGNQPQHF
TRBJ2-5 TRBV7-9 CASRPYRDRGSQETQYF
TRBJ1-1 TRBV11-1 CASSLDPTGEAFF
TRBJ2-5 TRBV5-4 CASSLAGLGETQYF
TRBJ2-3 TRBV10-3 CAISPGSSTDTQYF
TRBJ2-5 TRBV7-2 CASSRPAIQGYQETQYF
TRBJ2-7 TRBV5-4 CASSLWGYEQYF
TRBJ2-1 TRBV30 CAGRQGAYNEQFF
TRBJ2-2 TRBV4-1 CASRHTRGGELFF
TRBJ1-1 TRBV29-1 CSVTRRSGTEAFF
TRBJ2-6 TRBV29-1 CSVELRQGSRGGANVLTF
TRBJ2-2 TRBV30 CAWRWGTGELFF
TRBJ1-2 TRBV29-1 CSAVKETGGYGYTF
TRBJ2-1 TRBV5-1 CASSLGGNEQFF
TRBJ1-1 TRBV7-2 CASSSDRRNTEAFF
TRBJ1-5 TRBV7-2 CASSRTWGQYQPQHF
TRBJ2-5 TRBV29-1 CSVEGVGGTQYF
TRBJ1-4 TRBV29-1 CSVAGQGDEKLFF
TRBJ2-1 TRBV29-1 CSVVRPGGHYNEQFF
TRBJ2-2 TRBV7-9 CASSYPHGPGELFF
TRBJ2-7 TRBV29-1 CSVGQGAYEQYF